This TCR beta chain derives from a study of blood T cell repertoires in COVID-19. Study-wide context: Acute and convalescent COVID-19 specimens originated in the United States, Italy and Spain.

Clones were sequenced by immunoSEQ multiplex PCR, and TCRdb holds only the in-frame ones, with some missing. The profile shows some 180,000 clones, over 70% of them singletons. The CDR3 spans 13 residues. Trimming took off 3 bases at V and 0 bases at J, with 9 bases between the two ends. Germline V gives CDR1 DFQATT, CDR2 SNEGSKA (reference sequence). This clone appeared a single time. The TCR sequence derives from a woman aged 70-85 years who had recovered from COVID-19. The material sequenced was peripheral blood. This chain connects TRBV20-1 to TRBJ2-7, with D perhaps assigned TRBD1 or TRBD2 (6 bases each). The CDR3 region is CSASGGHSYEQYF. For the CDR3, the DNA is TGCAGTGCTAGTGGGGGGCACTCCTACGAGCAGTACTTC.